A selection of T cell receptor beta chains follows, all from one sample in a study of neurological immune-mediated disorders. TCRdb recomputed calls from the 5' RACE reads with MiXCR, one row per CDR3 protein. The sample shows tens of thousands of distinct CDR3 sequences, 3% to 4% of them seen only once. Sequencing was performed on PBMCs. The source of these receptors is a woman between 50 and 59 years old with multiple sclerosis. The CDR3 runs from the conserved cysteine through the conserved F or W. Each record gives: V gene, J gene, clone size, D gene, CDR3 DNA, CDR3 protein. The D gene is left open where the match is weak. Clone size is stated in some rows and not others, as once, few, many or a class when expanded.

v_gene: TRBV19
j_gene: TRBJ2-7
abundance: -
d_gene: -
CDR3nt: TGTGCCAGTAGCGCCCTTTTTAGGTACGAGCAGTACTTC
CDR3aa: CASSALFRYEQYF

v_gene: TRBV5-1
j_gene: TRBJ2-3
abundance: many
d_gene: TRBD2
CDR3nt: TGCGCCAGCAGCCCTAGGGCTAGCGGGACCACAGATACGCAGTATTTT
CDR3aa: CASSPRASGTTDTQYF

v_gene: TRBV29-1
j_gene: TRBJ2-1
abundance: many
d_gene: TRBD2
CDR3nt: TGCAGCGTTGAACTGGGAGGGTCCTACAATGAGCAGTTCTTC
CDR3aa: CSVELGGSYNEQFF

v_gene: TRBV11-2
j_gene: TRBJ2-7
abundance: many
d_gene: TRBD1
CDR3nt: TGTGCCAGCAGCTTAGGGACAGGGGTGGCCTACGAGCAGTACTTC
CDR3aa: CASSLGTGVAYEQYF

v_gene: TRBV4-3
j_gene: TRBJ2-1
abundance: few
d_gene: TRBD2
CDR3nt: TGCGCCAGCAGCCAAGTTGGACTAGCCAGCCATGAGCAGTTCTTC
CDR3aa: CASSQVGLASHEQFF

v_gene: TRBV6-1
j_gene: TRBJ1-1
abundance: many
d_gene: -
CDR3nt: TGTGCCAGCAGTGAAGTCGGGGACCTTGAAGCTTTCTTT
CDR3aa: CASSEVGDLEAFF

v_gene: TRBV15
j_gene: TRBJ2-1
abundance: many
d_gene: -
CDR3nt: TGTGCCACCAGCAGGAGAGGGGGTACCTACAATGAGCAGTTCTTC
CDR3aa: CATSRRGGTYNEQFF

v_gene: TRBV9
j_gene: TRBJ2-1
abundance: many
d_gene: TRBD1
CDR3nt: TGTGCCAGCAGCCCGGGGACAGCCTCCTACAATGAGCAGTTCTTC
CDR3aa: CASSPGTASYNEQFF

v_gene: TRBV20-1
j_gene: TRBJ2-7
abundance: many
d_gene: TRBD2
CDR3nt: TGCAGTGCTACCGGACTAGCGGGAGAGTCGCGGGCCCACGAGCAGTACTTC
CDR3aa: CSATGLAGESRAHEQYF

v_gene: TRBV24-1
j_gene: TRBJ1-4
abundance: many
d_gene: -
CDR3nt: TGTGCCACCAGTGACCCTCTCAGTGAAAAACTGTTTTTT
CDR3aa: CATSDPLSEKLFF

v_gene: TRBV20-1
j_gene: TRBJ2-5
abundance: many
d_gene: -
CDR3nt: TGCAGTGCTAAAGGACAGCAAGAGACCCAGTACTTC
CDR3aa: CSAKGQQETQYF

v_gene: TRBV4-2
j_gene: TRBJ1-5
abundance: many
d_gene: -
CDR3nt: TGTGCCAGCAGCCAGGCCAGTAGCAATCAGCCCCAGAATTTT
CDR3aa: CASSQASSNQPQNF

v_gene: TRBV20-1
j_gene: TRBJ2-3
abundance: -
d_gene: TRBD2
CDR3nt: TGCAGTGCTAGTCCGTCTAGCGGCCACCGGGGAGATACGCAGTATTTT
CDR3aa: CSASPSSGHRGDTQYF

v_gene: TRBV29-1
j_gene: TRBJ2-1
abundance: many
d_gene: TRBD2
CDR3nt: TGCAGCGTTGAAACCGGGAGGAGCTCCTACAATGAGCAGTTCTTC
CDR3aa: CSVETGRSSYNEQFF

v_gene: TRBV20-1
j_gene: TRBJ2-5
abundance: many
d_gene: TRBD1
CDR3nt: TGCAGTGCTAGGCCGGGACAGGGGGCGAGCGGGACCCAGTACTTC
CDR3aa: CSARPGQGASGTQYF

v_gene: TRBV3-1
j_gene: TRBJ2-4
abundance: many
d_gene: TRBD2
CDR3nt: TGTGCCAGCAGCCAATATCGACTAGCGGGAGAGGGGGCCAAAAACATTCAGTACTTC
CDR3aa: CASSQYRLAGEGAKNIQYF